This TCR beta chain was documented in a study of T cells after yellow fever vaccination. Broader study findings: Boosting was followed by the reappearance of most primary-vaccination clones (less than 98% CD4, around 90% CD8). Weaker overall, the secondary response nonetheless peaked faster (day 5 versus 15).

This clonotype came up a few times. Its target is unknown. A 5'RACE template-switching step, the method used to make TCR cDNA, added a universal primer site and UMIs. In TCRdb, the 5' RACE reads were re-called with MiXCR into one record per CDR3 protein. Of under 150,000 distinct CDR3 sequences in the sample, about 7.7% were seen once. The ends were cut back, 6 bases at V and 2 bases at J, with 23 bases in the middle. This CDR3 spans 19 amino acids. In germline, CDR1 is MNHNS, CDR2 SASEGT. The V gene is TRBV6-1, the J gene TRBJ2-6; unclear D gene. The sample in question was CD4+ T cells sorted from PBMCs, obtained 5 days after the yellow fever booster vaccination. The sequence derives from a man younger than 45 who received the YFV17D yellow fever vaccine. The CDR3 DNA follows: TGTGCCAGCAGCCACGGATACCGACCCGACCGCCCTGGGGCCAACGTCCTGACTTTC. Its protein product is CASSHGYRPDRPGANVLTF.